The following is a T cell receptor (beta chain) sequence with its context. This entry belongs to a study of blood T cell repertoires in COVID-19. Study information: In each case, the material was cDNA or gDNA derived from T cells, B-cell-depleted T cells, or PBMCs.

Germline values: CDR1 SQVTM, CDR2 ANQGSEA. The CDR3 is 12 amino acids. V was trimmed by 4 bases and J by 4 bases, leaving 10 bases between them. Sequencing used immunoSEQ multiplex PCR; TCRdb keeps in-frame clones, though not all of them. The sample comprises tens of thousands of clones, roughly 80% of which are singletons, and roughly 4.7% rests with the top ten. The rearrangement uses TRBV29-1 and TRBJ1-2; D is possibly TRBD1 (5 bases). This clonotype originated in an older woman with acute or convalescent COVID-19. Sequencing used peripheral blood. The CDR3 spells CSVAGGGYGYTF. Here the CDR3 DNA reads TGCAGCGTTGCGGGGGGGGGCTATGGCTACACCTTC.